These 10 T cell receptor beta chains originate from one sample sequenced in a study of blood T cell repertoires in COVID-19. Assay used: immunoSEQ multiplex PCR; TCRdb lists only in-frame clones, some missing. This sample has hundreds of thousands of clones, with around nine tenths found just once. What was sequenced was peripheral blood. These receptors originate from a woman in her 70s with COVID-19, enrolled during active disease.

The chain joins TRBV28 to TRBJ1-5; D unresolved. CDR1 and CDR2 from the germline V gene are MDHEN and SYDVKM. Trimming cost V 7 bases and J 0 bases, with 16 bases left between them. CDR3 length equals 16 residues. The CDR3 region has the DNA TGTGCCAGCATACCGAACAGACCGAATAGCAATCAGCCCCAGCATTTT. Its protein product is CASIPNRPNSNQPQHF.

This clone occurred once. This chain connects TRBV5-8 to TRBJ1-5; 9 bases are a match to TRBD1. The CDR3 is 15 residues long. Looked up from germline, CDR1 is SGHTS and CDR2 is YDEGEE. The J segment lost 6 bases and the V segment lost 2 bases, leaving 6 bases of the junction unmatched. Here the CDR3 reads CASSLQGALGQPQHF. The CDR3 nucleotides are TGTGCCAGCAGCTTACAGGGGGCACTTGGTCAGCCCCAGCATTTT.

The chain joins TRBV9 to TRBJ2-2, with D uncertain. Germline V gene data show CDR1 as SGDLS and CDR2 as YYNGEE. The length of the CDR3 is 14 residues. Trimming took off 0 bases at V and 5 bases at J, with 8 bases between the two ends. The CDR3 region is CASSVGSTTGELFF. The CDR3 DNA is TGTGCCAGCAGCGTAGGATCCACAACCGGGGAGCTGTTTTTT.

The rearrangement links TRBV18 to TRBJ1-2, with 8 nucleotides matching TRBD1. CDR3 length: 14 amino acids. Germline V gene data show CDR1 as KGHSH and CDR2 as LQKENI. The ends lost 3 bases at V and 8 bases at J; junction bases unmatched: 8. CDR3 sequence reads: CASSPGQGSTGYTF. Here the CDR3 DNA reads TGTGCCAGCTCACCCGGACAGGGTTCTACCGGCTACACCTTC.

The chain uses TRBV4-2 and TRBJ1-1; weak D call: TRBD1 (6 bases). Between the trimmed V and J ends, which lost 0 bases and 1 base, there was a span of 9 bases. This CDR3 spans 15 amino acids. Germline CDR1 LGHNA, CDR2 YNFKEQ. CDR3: CASSQEQGSNTEAFF. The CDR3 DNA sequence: TGTGCCAGCAGCCAAGAACAGGGCTCGAACACTGAAGCTTTCTTT.

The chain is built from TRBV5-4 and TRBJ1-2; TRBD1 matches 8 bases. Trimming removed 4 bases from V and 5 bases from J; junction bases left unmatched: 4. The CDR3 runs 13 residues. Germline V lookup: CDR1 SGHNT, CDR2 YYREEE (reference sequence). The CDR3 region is CASSTGGGYGYTF. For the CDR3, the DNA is TGTGCCAGCAGCACAGGGGGAGGATATGGCTACACCTTC.

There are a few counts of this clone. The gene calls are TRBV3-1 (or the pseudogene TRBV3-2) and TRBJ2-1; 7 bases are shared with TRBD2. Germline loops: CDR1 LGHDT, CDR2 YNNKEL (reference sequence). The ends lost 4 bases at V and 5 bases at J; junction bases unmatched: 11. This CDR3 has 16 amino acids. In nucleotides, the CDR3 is TGTGCCAGCAGCCCTCAAGGGCTACGGGGGGACAATGAGCAGTTCTTC. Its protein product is CASSPQGLRGDNEQFF.

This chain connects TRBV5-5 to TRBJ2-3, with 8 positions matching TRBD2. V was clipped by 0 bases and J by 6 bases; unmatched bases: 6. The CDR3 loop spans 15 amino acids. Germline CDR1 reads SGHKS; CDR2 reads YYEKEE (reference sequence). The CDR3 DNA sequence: TGTGCCAGCAGCTTGGAGGCGGGGGGAGGGGATACGCAGTATTTT. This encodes CASSLEAGGGDTQYF.

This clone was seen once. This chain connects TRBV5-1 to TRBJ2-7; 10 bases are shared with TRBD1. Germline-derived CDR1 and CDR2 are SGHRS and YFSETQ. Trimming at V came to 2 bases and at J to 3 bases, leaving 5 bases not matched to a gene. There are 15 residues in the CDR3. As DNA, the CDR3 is TGCGCCAGCAGCTTTTCCGGGACAGGGGACTACGAGCAGTACTTC. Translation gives CASSFSGTGDYEQYF.

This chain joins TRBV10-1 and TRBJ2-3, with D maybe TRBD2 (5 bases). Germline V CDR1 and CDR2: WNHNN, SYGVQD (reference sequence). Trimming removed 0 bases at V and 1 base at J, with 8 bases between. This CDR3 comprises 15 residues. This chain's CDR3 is CASSESRAGTDTQYF. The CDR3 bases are TGCGCCAGCAGTGAGTCGCGGGCTGGCACAGATACGCAGTATTTT.